This entry features one T cell receptor beta chain sequence. As yet, its antigen is unknown. The V gene lost 6 bases and the J gene lost 0 bases, with 18 bases spanning the gap. The CDR3 contains 16 residues. A second 7 to 11 cycle PCR used barcoded and J-beta primers. TCRdb reprocessed the 5' RACE reads via MiXCR and lists one record per CDR3 protein. Of some 290,000 distinct CDR3 sequences in the sample, less than 30% were seen once. This entry comes from a study of blood T cells in healthy people across ages. Study findings and constraints: More naive CD4+ cells and higher diversity were found in long-lived than in aged donors. The unknown donor CMV status may have confounded expanded clonotype changes.

Donor samples were obtained from healthy Caucasian individuals from Russia, aged about 6 to 90. The origin of this receptor is a woman aged 70 to 79 in good health. The genes are TRBV12-3 or TRBV12-4 and TRBJ2-7; D is possibly TRBD2 (5 bases). Sample: blood. This chain's CDR3 is CASSSLQKRSSYEQYF. The CDR3 DNA reads TGTGCCAGCAGCTCATTACAGAAGCGGAGCTCCTACGAGCAGTACTTC.